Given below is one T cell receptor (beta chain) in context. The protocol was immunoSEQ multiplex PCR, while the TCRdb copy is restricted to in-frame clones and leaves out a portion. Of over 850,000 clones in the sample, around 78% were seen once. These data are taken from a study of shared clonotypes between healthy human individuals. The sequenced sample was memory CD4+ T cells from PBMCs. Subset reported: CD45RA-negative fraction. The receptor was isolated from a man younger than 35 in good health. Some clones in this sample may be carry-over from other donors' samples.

CDR3 region: CASSLLGANSYEQYF. In nucleotides, the CDR3 is TGTGCCAGCAGTTTACTCGGGGCCAACTCCTACGAGCAGTACTTC. The rearrangement joins TRBV27 to TRBJ2-7; either TRBD1 or TRBD2 may supply D (5 bases each). The germline V gene has CDR1 MNHEY and CDR2 SMNVEV (reference sequence). This CDR3 comprises 15 residues. Trimming stripped 2 bases from V and 0 bases from J, with 11 bases between.